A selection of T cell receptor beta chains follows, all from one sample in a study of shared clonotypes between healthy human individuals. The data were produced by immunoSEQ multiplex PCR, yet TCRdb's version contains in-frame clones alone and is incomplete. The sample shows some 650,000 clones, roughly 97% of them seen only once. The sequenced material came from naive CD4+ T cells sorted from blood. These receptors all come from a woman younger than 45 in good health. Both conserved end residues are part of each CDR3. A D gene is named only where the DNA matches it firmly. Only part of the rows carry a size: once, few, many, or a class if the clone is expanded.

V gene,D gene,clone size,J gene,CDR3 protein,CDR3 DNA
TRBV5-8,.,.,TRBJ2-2,CASSFKRYTGELFF,TGTGCCAGCAGCTTTAAGCGGTACACCGGGGAGCTGTTTTTT
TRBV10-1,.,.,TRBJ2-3,CASSESPSDSTDTQYF,TGCGCCAGCAGTGAATCGCCTAGCGATAGCACAGATACGCAGTATTTT
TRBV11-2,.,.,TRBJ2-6,CASSPLGLRSSGANVLTF,TGTGCCAGCAGCCCACTTGGGTTGAGGAGCTCTGGGGCCAACGTCCTGACTTTC
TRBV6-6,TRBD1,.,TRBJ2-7,CASRTTGTGPYEQYF,TGTGCCAGCAGGACAACCGGGACAGGGCCCTACGAGCAGTACTTC
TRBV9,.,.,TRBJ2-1,CASSPRGLAAQFF,TGTGCCAGCAGCCCCCGCGGGCTAGCCGCGCAGTTCTTC
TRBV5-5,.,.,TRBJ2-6,CASSLASTVTGANVLTF,TGTGCCAGCAGCTTGGCCTCGACAGTAACCGGGGCCAACGTCCTGACTTTC
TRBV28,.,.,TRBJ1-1,CASSLKGGNTEAFF,TGTGCCAGCAGTCTAAAGGGAGGGAACACTGAAGCTTTCTTT
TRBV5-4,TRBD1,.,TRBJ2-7,CASSSTGTGGPEQYF,TGTGCCAGCAGCTCAACCGGGACAGGGGGCCCCGAGCAGTACTTC
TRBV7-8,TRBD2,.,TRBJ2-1,CASSPGLAGGTNEQFF,TGTGCCAGCAGCCCTGGACTAGCGGGAGGGACCAATGAGCAGTTCTTC
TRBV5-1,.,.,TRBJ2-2,CASSGRGDTGELFF,TGCGCCAGCAGCGGAAGGGGGGACACCGGGGAGCTGTTTTTT
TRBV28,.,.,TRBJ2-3,CASSYEGLGTDTQYF,TGTGCCAGCAGTTATGAGGGACTGGGGACAGATACGCAGTATTTT
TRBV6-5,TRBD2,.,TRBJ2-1,CASRRAGGNNEQFF,TGTGCCAGCAGGAGAGCGGGAGGAAACAATGAGCAGTTCTTC
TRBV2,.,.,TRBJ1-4,CASKSTNEKLFF,TGTGCCAGCAAGTCAACTAATGAAAAACTGTTTTTT
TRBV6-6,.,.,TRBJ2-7,CASTGGAYEQYF,TGTGCCAGCACCGGAGGGGCCTACGAGCAGTACTTC
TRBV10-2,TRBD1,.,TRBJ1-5,CATTTGTVAASSNQPQHF,TGCGCCACCACGACCGGGACAGTCGCGGCCTCTAGCAATCAGCCCCAGCATTTT
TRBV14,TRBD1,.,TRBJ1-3,CASSPRDSRNTIYF,TGTGCCAGCAGCCCCCGGGACAGCCGAAACACCATATATTTT
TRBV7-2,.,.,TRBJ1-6,CASSGPRVFNSPLHF,TGTGCCAGCAGCGGGCCCCGGGTTTTTAATTCACCCCTCCACTTT
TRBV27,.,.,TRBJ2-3,CASRGYTDTQYF,TGTGCCAGCAGGGGCTACACAGATACGCAGTATTTT
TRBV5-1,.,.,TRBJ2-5,CASSLGPQGPGETQYF,TGCGCCAGCAGCTTGGGCCCACAGGGTCCGGGAGAGACCCAGTACTTC
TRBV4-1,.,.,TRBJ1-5,CASSRGDRAYEEPQHF,TGCGCCAGCAGCCGGGGGGACCGCGCATACGAGGAGCCCCAGCATTTT
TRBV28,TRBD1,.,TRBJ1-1,CASTRNPGTGGGAFF,TGTGCCAGCACAAGAAATCCCGGGACAGGGGGTGGGGCTTTCTTT
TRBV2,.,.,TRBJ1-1,CASSELQSTEAFF,TGTGCCAGCAGTGAACTTCAGAGCACTGAAGCTTTCTTT
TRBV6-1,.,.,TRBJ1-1,CASSANSWNTEAFF,TGTGCCAGCAGTGCGAACTCTTGGAACACTGAAGCTTTCTTT
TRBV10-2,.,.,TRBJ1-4,CATGTGGETNEKLFF,TGCGCCACAGGGACTGGGGGCGAAACTAATGAAAAACTGTTTTTT
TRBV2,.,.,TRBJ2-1,CASSEAAPEQFF,TGTGCCAGCAGTGAAGCAGCCCCTGAGCAGTTCTTC
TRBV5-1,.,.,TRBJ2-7,CASSLNYAVTSPYEQYF,TGCGCCAGCAGCTTAAACTACGCGGTCACCAGTCCCTACGAGCAGTACTTC
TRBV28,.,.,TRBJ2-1,CASSTPGQRYNEQFF,TGTGCCAGCAGCACCCCTGGACAGAGATACAATGAGCAGTTCTTC
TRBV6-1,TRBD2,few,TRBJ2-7,CASSGGRAYEQYF,TGTGCCAGCAGCGGTGGGAGGGCCTACGAGCAGTACTTC
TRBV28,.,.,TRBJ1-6,CASSFEGGAISYNSPLHF,TGTGCCAGCAGTTTCGAGGGGGGCGCCATCTCCTATAATTCACCCCTCCACTTT
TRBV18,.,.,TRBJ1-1,CASSPSGLQNTEAFF,TGTGCCAGCTCACCAAGTGGGCTCCAGAACACTGAAGCTTTCTTT
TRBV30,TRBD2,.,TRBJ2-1,CAWSGTSVNEQFF,TGTGCCTGGTCCGGGACTAGCGTAAATGAGCAGTTCTTC
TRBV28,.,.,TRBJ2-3,CASSLAGTDTQYF,TGTGCCAGCAGTTTAGCGGGCACAGATACGCAGTATTTT
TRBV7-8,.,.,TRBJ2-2,CASSLGLLLNTGELFF,TGTGCCAGCAGCTTAGGCTTGCTCCTGAACACCGGGGAGCTGTTTTTT
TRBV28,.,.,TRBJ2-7,CASVPAWRTSYEQYF,TGTGCCAGCGTACCCGCGTGGCGCACTTCCTACGAGCAGTACTTC
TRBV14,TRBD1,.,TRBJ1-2,CASSKRGLRAYGYTF,TGTGCCAGCAGTAAAAGGGGGCTACGGGCCTATGGCTACACCTTC
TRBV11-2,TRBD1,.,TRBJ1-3,CASSLFLGQGATSGNTIYF,TGTGCCAGCAGCTTATTCCTAGGACAGGGGGCAACCTCTGGAAACACCATATATTTT
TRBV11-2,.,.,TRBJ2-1,CASSSMRRSYNEQFF,TGTGCCAGCAGCTCCATGCGCCGCTCCTACAATGAGCAGTTCTTC
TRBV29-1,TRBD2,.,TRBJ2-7,CSVKRDSYEQYF,TGCAGCGTAAAGCGGGACTCCTACGAGCAGTACTTC
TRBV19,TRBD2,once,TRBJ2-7,CATTSGRLNEQYF,TGTGCCACCACTAGCGGGAGGTTAAACGAGCAGTACTTC
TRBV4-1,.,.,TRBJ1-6,CASSQLPGPLPLHF,TGCGCCAGCAGCCAACTCCCGGGTCCCTTGCCCCTCCACTTT
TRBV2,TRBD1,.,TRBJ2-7,CASRDGRTGIYEQYF,TGTGCCAGCAGAGACGGCAGGACAGGAATCTACGAGCAGTACTTC
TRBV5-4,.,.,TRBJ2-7,CASSLGGKGGKQYF,TGTGCCAGCAGCTTAGGAGGGAAAGGGGGGAAGCAGTACTTC
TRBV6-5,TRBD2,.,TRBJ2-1,CASSTGGLAGVEQFF,TGTGCCAGCAGTACGGGGGGACTAGCGGGCGTTGAGCAGTTCTTC
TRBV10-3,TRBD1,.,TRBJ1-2,CAISYHRLTGKGNYGYTF,TGTGCCATCTCCTACCACCGACTGACAGGGAAGGGGAACTATGGCTACACCTTC
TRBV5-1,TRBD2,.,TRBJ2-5,CASSPSGASQETQYF,TGCGCCAGCAGTCCTAGCGGGGCCTCTCAAGAGACCCAGTACTTC
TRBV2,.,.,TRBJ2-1,CATGRGAGNLEANNEQFF,TGTGCGACCGGGCGGGGCGCGGGGAATCTAGAGGCCAACAATGAGCAGTTCTTC